This TCR beta chain was obtained from a study of shared clonotypes between healthy human individuals (dated by TCRdb to the early 2020s). Broadly, across the study: The cohort comprised two women and a few men aged 18 to 49 years. For each donor, CD4 naive and CD4 memory were each run on three plates, CD8 naive on two plates, and CD8 memory on one plate. To estimate repertoire size and how much clonotypes are shared between individuals, the study performed deep sequencing of blood TCR repertoires from five healthy adults. To increase sequencing depth and limit assay-specific biases, TCR repertoire library preparation and sequencing were carried out by different laboratories using diverse techniques. Leukapheresis yielded between about 0.94 and 8.9 billion PBMCs per donor. What the authors observed across the whole study: Pairwise subsampling indicated that sequencing depth was expected to affect the degree of clonotype sharing among donors. Only blood was sampled, and tissue TCR repertoires likely differ from those in blood. Rarefaction of sorted-subset datasets indicated incomplete sequencing despite the large sequencing depth. Estimated clonotype richness was generally larger for naive than for memory subsets. Compared with non-shared clonotypes, the clonotypes found in all four sorted-subset donors had higher generation probabilities. Across four donors, roughly 5.4% of naive CD4, approximately 3.6% of naive CD8, about 2% of memory CD4, and approximately 0.4% of memory CD8 clonotypes were shared. The small number of donors limited the genetic and exposure-history diversity represented.

On this clone itself: Its cognate antigen has yet to be identified. Per-nucleotide qualities are absent, and no much larger clonotype sits a single base away.

The germline V gene (reference sequence) specifies LNHDA as CDR1 and SQIVND as CDR2. Germline trimming amounts to 6 bases on V and 2 bases on J, with 7 as the count of junction bases outside the gene matches. From the cysteine up to the phenylalanine, the CDR3 has a length of 16 residues. Of the read, only the CDR3 DNA is kept; its 48 bases are in frame from base 1. TCR CDR3 regions were amplified from genomic DNA by multiplex PCR using the deep immunoSEQ assay. For each cell subset, the extracted genomic DNA was distributed evenly across all wells of several immunoSEQ 96-well plates, and each plate served as one replicate. For sorted subsets, each replicate PCR was loaded with around 220 ng genomic DNA, equivalent to about 30,000 T cell genomes. Purified libraries were quantified with a Qubit 3.0 fluorometer, sized on a Bioanalyzer 2100, and re-quantified with the KAPA Library Quantification kit. A separate single-read 150-cycle Illumina NextSeq 550 flow cell was used to sequence each immunoSEQ 96-well plate. The paper's data handling went like this. Because the immunoSEQ output included only junctional sequences and no quality scores, the filtering could not be the same as the filtering used for full-length reads. To assign V/J genes and CDR3, sequences were annotated against IMGT germline references using PyIR, a Python wrapper for IgBLAST v1.9. Any read was removed if the V/J assignment was weak (E-value above 1e-6), the CDR3 was missing, or the read contained stop codons, out-of-frame junctions, or ambiguous translated residues. V3J clonotypes were defined as sequences sharing the same inferred V gene, J gene, and CDR3 amino acid sequence. Percentage overlap between repertoires was calculated by dividing the number of shared unique clonotypes by the size of the smaller repertoire. Repertoire richness was assessed with RTK rarefaction, the Chao1 estimator, and Recon v2.1 estimates of unobserved clonotypes. OLGA was used to compute generation probabilities for all TCRbeta clonotypes that the gDNA method yielded from several donors. TCRdb mirrors the immuneACCESS table, restricted to in-frame sequences. Some clones are absent from its copies; in checked studies, under half trace to an unresolved V gene, and the reason for the others is unknown. That table furnishes V, J and clone size, whereas the DNA furnished D and trimming. The sample table contains roughly 520,000 clones; only one count was recorded for 95% to 96% of them. The ten top clones hold around 0.066% of the sample.

The donors were healthy, HIV-negative adults who had no recently reported acute infections or vaccinations. Only Caucasian adults living in Nashville, Tennessee, USA were represented among the donors. CD4+ T cells were enriched through magnetic negative selection, after which naive cells were positively selected on CD45RA and the remaining negative fraction served as the memory subset. Blood was collected by leukapheresis, and PBMCs were isolated by Ficoll-Histopaque density gradient centrifugation and then cryopreserved in liquid nitrogen vapor phase. Analytical flow cytometry was used to check the purity and quantity of each magnetically sorted T cell population. From each sorted fraction, genomic DNA was isolated and quantified by UV absorbance on a Nanodrop 2000c.

Sample: naive CD4+ T cells sorted from blood. This specimen's cell subset or site label, per the study, means: CD45RA+ positively selected. The origin of this receptor is a woman aged 25-40 years in good health. This chain is built from TRBV19 and TRBJ2-1, with 10 bases matching TRBD2. This receptor carries the CDR3 CASSPLAGEPYNEQFF. In nucleotide form, the sequence is TGTGCCAGTAGCCCCCTAGCGGGAGAGCCCTACAATGAGCAGTTCTTC.